This entry lists 26 T cell receptor beta chains sequenced from one sample in a study of T cell responses to AZD1222 COVID-19 vaccine. TCRdb's table, derived via immunoSEQ multiplex PCR, lists solely in-frame clones and lacks some. The repertoire holds around 90,000 clones, with 80% to 90% as singletons. This material consisted of peripheral blood, taken on day 0 of AZD1222 vaccination. The receptors originated from an adult in good health.

CDR3 sequence reads: CASSRTGGHSPLHF. Here the CDR3 DNA reads TGTGCCAGCAGTCGGACAGGGGGACATTCACCCCTCCACTTT. J is TRBJ1-6 and V is TRBV28; 10 bases map to TRBD1. Germline V gene lookup returns CDR1 MDHEN and CDR2 SYDVKM. The CDR3 spans 14 residues. V dropped 5 bases and J dropped 8; count of bases not matched to a gene: 3.

This chain links TRBV7-8 with TRBJ2-5; D ambiguous. Looked up from germline, CDR1 is SGHVS and CDR2 is FQNEAQ. The CDR3 totals 14 residues. V was cut by 1 base and J by 1 base, with 7 bases left in between. The CDR3 DNA is TGTGCCAGCAGCTTAGAACCAGGCCAAGAGACCCAGTACTTC. Translation: CASSLEPGQETQYF.

This clone was seen a handful of times. J is TRBJ2-2 and V is TRBV6-5; D ambiguous. This CDR3 region has 13 residues. The V end was cut by 6 bases, the J end by 5 bases, with 10 bases between. In germline, CDR1 is MNHEY, CDR2 SVGAGI. This chain's CDR3 is CASSPLRTGELFF. The CDR3 nucleotides read TGTGCCAGCAGCCCCCTCAGGACCGGGGAGCTGTTTTTT.

CDR3 amino acids: CASSQVRDEQYF. The CDR3 DNA follows: TGTGCCAGCAGCCAAGTGAGGGACGAGCAGTACTTC. The chain combines TRBV3-1 (or the pseudogene TRBV3-2) with TRBJ2-7, with D possibly being TRBD2 (5 bases). The length of the CDR3 is 12 residues. Between the trimmed V and J ends, which lost 1 base and 5 bases, there was a span of 6 bases. Germline V gene sequence: CDR1 LGHDT, CDR2 YNNKEL (reference sequence).

The rearrangement uses TRBV9 and TRBJ1-6; no reliable D call. The CDR3 has 16 amino acids. Trimming took off 0 bases at V and 10 bases at J, with 17 bases between the two ends. Germline CDR1 reads SGDLS; CDR2 reads YYNGEE. The CDR3 region is CASSVGGTSLGSPLHF. Written as DNA, the CDR3 is TGTGCCAGCAGCGTAGGTGGAACGTCATTAGGCTCACCCCTCCACTTT.

This chain joins TRBV3-1 (or the pseudogene TRBV3-2) and TRBJ1-2, with 7 bases identical to TRBD1. This CDR3 is built from 14 residues. Unmatched junction bases numbered 1, after V lost 1 base and J lost 2 bases. Germline lookup yields CDR1 LGHDT and CDR2 YNNKEL (reference sequence). CDR3 sequence: CASSQGGQNYGYTF. The DNA of the CDR3 is TGTGCCAGCAGCCAAGGGGGACAGAACTATGGCTACACCTTC.

The chain employs TRBV29-1 and TRBJ2-2; D is perhaps TRBD1 or TRBD2 (6 bases each). V lost 4 bases and J 1 base, leaving 10 bases between the germline ends. The CDR3 contains 14 residues. From germline, CDR1 is SQVTM and CDR2 ANQGSEA. This chain's CDR3 is CSVGKGGNTGELFF. CDR3 in DNA: TGCAGCGTTGGCAAGGGGGGGAACACCGGGGAGCTGTTTTTT.

The chain employs TRBV6-1 and TRBJ2-1, with TRBD1 identical over 8 bases. CDR1 is MNHNS and CDR2 is SASEGT in the germline V gene. This CDR3 region has 15 residues. V gave up 5 bases and J gave up 4 bases; unmatched junction bases: 7. The chain's CDR3 is CASSLLGQGYNEQFF. CDR3 nucleotide sequence: TGTGCCAGCAGTTTACTCGGACAGGGATACAATGAGCAGTTCTTC.

The chain has TRBV2 and TRBJ2-1; TRBD2 aligns across 9 bases. The CDR3 covers 17 residues. The junction had 11 bases not matched to a gene; V was cut back by 6 bases and J by 2 bases. CDR1 and CDR2 (germline): SNHLY, FYNNEI. In nucleotides, the CDR3 is TGTGCCAGCAGCGCCCCGGGACTAGCTGATACCTACAATGAGCAGTTCTTC. Translation gives CASSAPGLADTYNEQFF.

V gene TRBV2 combines with J gene TRBJ2-2, with 7 bases that match TRBD1. The CDR3 runs to 15 residues. V lost 6 bases, J lost 7 bases, and 11 bases stayed unmatched. Germline values: CDR1 SNHLY, CDR2 FYNNEI. The CDR3 loop is CASSLRQGDIGELFF. Here the CDR3 DNA reads TGTGCCAGCAGCTTGAGACAGGGTGATATCGGGGAGCTGTTTTTT. The full variable domain, in which reference TRBV2 and TRBJ2-2 provide the parts outside the CDR3, is EPEVTQTPSHQVTQMGQEVILRCVPISNHLYFYWYRQILGQKVEFLVSFYNNEISEKSEIFDDQFSVERPDGSNFTLKIRSTKLEDSAMYFCASSLRQGDIGELFFGEGSRLTVL.

The rearrangement joins TRBV6-6 to TRBJ1-4; D possibly corresponds to TRBD1 (5 bases). Trimming pared 7 bases from V and 6 bases from J, leaving 18 bases between. This CDR3 has 15 amino acids. CDR1 MNHNY and CDR2 SVGAGI come from the germline V gene (reference sequence). CDR3 amino acids: CASTSPGLRDEKLFF. The DNA of the CDR3 is TGTGCCAGCACTAGTCCAGGGTTGAGGGATGAAAAACTGTTTTTT.

This sequence joins TRBV6-2 or TRBV6-3 and TRBJ2-3, with TRBD2 identical over 16 bases. The V gene end was trimmed by 6 bases and the J gene end by 14 bases; junction bases not matched to a gene: 14. Germline CDR1 reads MNHEY; CDR2 reads SVGEGT. CDR3 length: 16 residues. The CDR3 protein is CASSRTGTSGRAHLYF. DNA for the CDR3: TGTGCCAGCAGCCGCACCGGGACTAGCGGGAGGGCCCATCTGTATTTT.

V is TRBV19 and J is TRBJ2-7; TRBD1 agrees at 10 bases. This CDR3 is built from 15 residues. Germline V gives CDR1 LNHDA, CDR2 SQIVND (reference sequence). V lost 8 bases to trimming and J lost 2 bases; unmatched junction nucleotides: 9. This chain's CDR3 is CASSSTGGSAYEQYF. The CDR3 DNA follows: TGTGCCAGTTCCTCGACAGGGGGCTCGGCCTACGAGCAGTACTTC.

The chain employs TRBV3-1 (or the pseudogene TRBV3-2) and TRBJ1-1; unclear D gene. The CDR3 extends over 13 amino acids. V was cut by 5 bases and J by 0 bases, with 7 bases left in between. CDR1 is LGHDT, CDR2 YNNKEL, per germline (reference sequence). As DNA, the CDR3 is TGTGCCAGCAGCTCGACACTGAACACTGAAGCTTTCTTT. It is translated as CASSSTLNTEAFF.

This clone was counted between two and nine times. The chain links TRBV7-9 to TRBJ2-7; TRBD2 aligns across 14 bases. The V gene end was trimmed by 5 bases and the J gene end by 9 bases; junction bases not matched to a gene: 6. The CDR3 contains 14 residues. Germline loops: CDR1 SEHNR, CDR2 FQNEAQ (reference sequence). The chain's CDR3 is CASSEGTSGSVQYF. CDR3 nucleotides: TGTGCCAGCAGCGAGGGGACTAGCGGGAGCGTGCAGTACTTC.

The V gene is TRBV4-3, the J gene TRBJ1-1; D is ambiguous. The germline V gene encodes CDR1 LGHNA and CDR2 YSLEER. This CDR3 is built from 15 residues. The V end was cut by 3 bases, the J end by 0 bases, with 11 bases between. CDR3 loop: CASSQGSAMNTEAFF. Written as DNA, the CDR3 is TGCGCCAGCAGCCAGGGTTCAGCCATGAACACTGAAGCTTTCTTT.

The chain joins TRBV19 to TRBJ1-2; D possibly corresponds to TRBD1 (6 bases). The CDR3 consists of 14 residues. The V end was cut by 0 bases, the J end by 5 bases, with 10 bases between. Germline CDR1 reads LNHDA; CDR2 reads SQIVND (reference sequence). The CDR3 DNA is TGTGCCAGTAGTATAGATCAGGGGACATATGGCTACACCTTC. This gives the protein CASSIDQGTYGYTF. The full variable domain, with the rest looked up from reference TRBV19 and TRBJ1-2, is DGGITQSPKYLFRKEGQNVTLSCEQNLNHDAMYWYRQDPGQGLRLIYYSQIVNDFQKGDIAEGYSVSREKKESFPLTVTSAQKNPTAFYLCASSIDQGTYGYTFGSGTRLTVV.

The chain recombines TRBV27 with TRBJ2-2, with D perhaps TRBD1 or TRBD2 (5 bases each). Per the germline V gene, CDR1 is MNHEY and CDR2 is SMNVEV (reference sequence). The CDR3 extends over 15 amino acids. The V end lost 8 bases, the J end lost 4 bases, and 17 bases lay between the germline ends. The CDR3 is CASRHVAGTTGELFF. The DNA for the CDR3 is TGTGCCAGCCGACACGTGGCAGGGACCACCGGGGAGCTGTTTTTT.

The rearrangement links TRBV11-2 to TRBJ2-7; 8 nucleotides agree with TRBD2. The CDR3 totals 14 residues. J lost 4 bases, V lost 7 bases, and 9 bases had no gene match. Germline CDR1 and CDR2: SGHAT and FQNNGV. The CDR3 DNA reads as TGTGCCAGCAAAAGATTAGCGGGACCGTACGAGCAGTACTTC. Amino acids: CASKRLAGPYEQYF. The full variable domain, with the rest looked up from reference TRBV11-2 and TRBJ2-7, is EAGVAQSPRYKIIEKRQSVAFWCNPISGHATLYWYQQILGQGPKLLIQFQNNGVVDDSQLPKDRFSAERLKGVDSTLKIQPAKLEDSAVYLCASKRLAGPYEQYFGPGTRLTVT.

The gene calls are TRBV20-1 and TRBJ2-3; TRBD2 aligns across 8 bases. This CDR3 spans 16 amino acids. Germline-derived CDR1 and CDR2 are DFQATT and SNEGSKA (reference sequence). With V trimmed by 3 bases and J by 2 bases, 10 bases remained unmatched. The CDR3 bases are TGCAGTGCTAGTATACCGGGGGGGCGTATCACAGATACGCAGTATTTT. This encodes CSASIPGGRITDTQYF.

The chain uses TRBV7-2 and TRBJ2-7; no definite D call. CDR3 size: 13 residues. Germline values: CDR1 SGHTA, CDR2 FQGNSA. V lost 5 bases and J lost 2, with 10 bases in between. This CDR3 reads CASSKRPTYEQYF. CDR3 in DNA: TGTGCCAGCAGCAAACGCCCCACCTACGAGCAGTACTTC.

The V call is TRBV29-1, the J call TRBJ1-2; TRBD1 matches 9 bases. This CDR3 has 14 residues. Per the germline V gene, CDR1 is SQVTM and CDR2 is ANQGSEA. Trimming cost V 6 bases and J 4 bases; bases outside gene matches: 9. The CDR3 DNA sequence: TGCAGCGTGGACACAGGGGGCCAGGGCTATGGCTACACCTTC. Residues: CSVDTGGQGYGYTF.

This sequence joins TRBV5-1 and TRBJ2-1; D is uncertain. Germline assignment: CDR1 SGHRS and CDR2 YFSETQ. The CDR3 is made up of 11 amino acids. V lost 3 bases, J lost 4 bases, and 2 bases lay in between. The CDR3 DNA is TGCGCCAGCAGCTCTTACAATGAGCAGTTCTTC. Amino acid sequence: CASSSYNEQFF.

The J gene is TRBJ1-2, the V gene TRBV11-1, with D unresolved. The V end lost 4 bases, the J end lost 8 bases, and 20 bases lay between the germline ends. The CDR3 loop spans 15 amino acids. Germline loops: CDR1 SGHAT, CDR2 FQDESV (reference sequence). CDR3 in DNA: TGTGCCAGCAGCTATGGCGACCACAGCAACGTCGGCTACACCTTC. Protein product: CASSYGDHSNVGYTF. Full variable domain (missing parts from reference TRBV11-1 and TRBJ1-2): EAEVAQSPRYKITEKSQAVAFWCDPISGHATLYWYRQILGQGPELLVQFQDESVVDDSQLPKDRFSAERLKGVDSTLKIQPAELGDSAMYLCASSYGDHSNVGYTFGSGTRLTVV.

The chain employs TRBV6-6 and TRBJ1-2; possible D gene TRBD1, 6 bases. CDR3 length: 12 amino acids. Per the germline V gene, CDR1 is MNHNY and CDR2 is SVGAGI (reference sequence). The V and J ends lost 6 bases and 7 bases respectively, with 12 bases between them. The DNA for the CDR3 is TGTGCCAGCAGCCTACAGGGAGGTGGCTACACCTTC. This sequence encodes CASSLQGGGYTF.

The V and J genes are TRBV12-3 or TRBV12-4 and TRBJ1-5, with no clear D. The CDR3 is 13 amino acids. V was shortened by 5 bases and J by 7 bases, with 12 bases between the two germline ends. Written as DNA, the CDR3 is TGTGCCAGCAGTCCCTGGGAAGGCCAGCCCCAGCATTTT. It translates to CASSPWEGQPQHF.